This note documents a single T cell receptor beta chain sequence. The target antigen is unknown. The CDR3 length is 15 residues. V was shortened by 0 bases and J by 6 bases, with 14 bases between the two germline ends. Germline lookup yields CDR1 SGHAT and CDR2 FQNNGV. This record belongs to a study of T cell repertoires in cytomegalovirus infection. As for the study in general: Recently identified HLA-C-restricted CMV epitopes were among the peptides used. Both a matching HLA type and CMV infection were indicated by public TCR beta signatures.

Findings and limits, study-wide: Cumulative public TCR beta family frequency identified carriers of CMV plus the relevant HLA. The ex vivo response showed dominance by HLA-C-restricted CMV-specific TCR beta clonotypes.

TCRdb reprocessed the reads with MiXCR, giving one entry per CDR3 protein. Here the sample spans hundreds of thousands of distinct CDR3 sequences, under 55% being singletons. This TCR derives from a human donor in good health (CMV status not recorded). Some clones in this sample may be carry-over from other donors' samples. The rearrangement uses TRBV11-2 and TRBJ1-2; D is possibly TRBD1 (6 bases). The material was cultured PBMCs, obtained from culture after CMV antigen stimulation. In DNA, the CDR3 is TGTGCCAGCAGCTTAGATCGCGGGGGCAGCGATGGCTACACCTTC. It encodes CASSLDRGGSDGYTF.